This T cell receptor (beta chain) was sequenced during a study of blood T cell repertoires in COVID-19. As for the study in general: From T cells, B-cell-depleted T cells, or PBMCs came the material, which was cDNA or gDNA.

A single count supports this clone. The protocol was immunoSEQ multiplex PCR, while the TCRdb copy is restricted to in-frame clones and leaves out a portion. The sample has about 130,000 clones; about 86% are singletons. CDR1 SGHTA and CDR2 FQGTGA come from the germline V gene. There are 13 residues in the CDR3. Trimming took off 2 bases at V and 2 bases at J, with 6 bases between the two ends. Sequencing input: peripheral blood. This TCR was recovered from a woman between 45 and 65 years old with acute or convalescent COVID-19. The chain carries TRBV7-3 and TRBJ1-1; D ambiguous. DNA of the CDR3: TGTGCCAGCAGCTTAGGGCGAAACACTGAAGCTTTCTTT. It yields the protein CASSLGRNTEAFF. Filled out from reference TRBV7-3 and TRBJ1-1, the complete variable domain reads GAGVSQTPSNKVTEKGKYVELRCDPISGHTALYWYRQSLGQGPEFLIYFQGTGAADDSGLPNDRFFAVRPEGSVSTLKIQRTERGDSAVYLCASSLGRNTEAFFGQGTRLTVV.